The sequence of this TCR beta chain was determined in a study of shared clonotypes between healthy human individuals. Sequencing was performed with immunoSEQ multiplex PCR; in TCRdb, only in-frame clones are kept and a portion is missing. Of millions of clones in the sample, around 94% were seen once. The material sequenced was naive CD4+ T cells sorted from blood. The subset denotes: CD45RA+ positively selected. The receptor comes from a young man in good health.

The CDR3 protein is CSVRGRGTSRGGDTEAFF. DNA of the CDR3: TGCAGCGTTAGAGGCAGGGGTACGTCGCGGGGAGGGGACACTGAAGCTTTCTTT. This chain connects TRBV29-1 to TRBJ1-1; D might be TRBD1 (6 bases). The germline gives CDR1 SQVTM, CDR2 ANQGSEA. The CDR3 is 18 amino acids. V was pared by 5 bases and J by 3 bases, with 28 bases between.